The clone carrying this T cell receptor (beta chain) came up many times. Its specificity is unknown. The data stem from a study of T-cell reconstitution after alpha-beta-depleted transplantation in children. General study findings and limits: Surviving thymic progenitors and recipient T cells were the source of high TCRbeta diversity at day 60 in some patients. Alpha-beta T cells present about two months after transplant were reported to originate from several hundred expanded graft clones. Counts and diversity of T cells one year after transplant came mostly from newly produced T cells.

Germline loops: CDR1 SGDLS, CDR2 YYNGEE. The J segment lost 8 bases and the V segment lost 2 bases, leaving 2 bases of the junction unmatched. This CDR3 comprises 14 residues. Unique molecular identifiers tagged the TCRbeta library. TCRdb re-derived calls from the PCR reads in MiXCR, one entry per CDR3 protein. Of 200,000 or so distinct CDR3 sequences listed, 5.5% to 7% were seen once; the top ten hold 4.5% to 5.5%. This chain uses TRBV9 with TRBJ2-1, with 12 bases matching TRBD2. This receptor was obtained from a girl less than two years old with combined immunodeficiency, due to receive a stem cell transplant. The sample was PBMCs, taken before TCRalphabeta/CD19-depleted stem cell transplant. The chain's CDR3 is CASSVTSGSYEQFF. CDR3 DNA sequence: TGTGCCAGCAGCGTGACTAGCGGGAGCTATGAGCAGTTCTTC.